The present T cell receptor beta chain was sequenced within a study of early T cells in non-severe SARS-CoV-2 infection (dated by TCRdb to about 2021). Notes on the research overall: TCR sequencing used bulk RNA from unsorted whole blood, so alpha and beta chains could not be paired. Summary of the overall study and its limitations: VDJdb matching was skewed toward anti-spike CD8 responses, so virus-specific expansions were likely underestimated and private and CD4 specificities were missed.

This clonotype was observed many times. Its cognate antigen has yet to be identified. No base quality information exists; no much larger clone differs at one position. This was a case-control study nested in a cohort of healthcare workers in London, UK, who had nasopharyngeal swab PCR tests and blood samples taken every week. Healthcare workers were recruited between 23 and 31 March 2020, during the week of the UK lockdown, and were followed weekly for up to about 15 weeks. Library preparation was by 5' RACE. Sequencing was carried out with a NextSeq 500. To correct for sequencing error and PCR bias, the TCR library protocol tagged individual cDNA molecules with unique molecular identifiers. Both TCR alpha and beta chains were sequenced, and tight co-correlation was observed between alpha and beta sequence abundances in each sample. In the original analysis: Decombinator V4 was used to annotate the V gene, J gene and CDR3 of the TCR sequences. TCRs were defined as expanded if a significant change between any two time points was detected under a Poisson model with p below 0.0001. TCR abundances were normalised to the total number of TCRs sequenced per sample and expressed as counts per million. MAIT TCRs were defined by TRAV1-2 paired with TRAJ12, TRAJ20 or TRAJ33, and iNKT TCRs by TRAV10 paired with TRAJ18. VDJdb, accessed 1 November 2021, was searched for CMV, EBV and SARS-CoV-2 annotated TCRs, excluding TCRs annotated for multiple antigens. In TCRdb, the public reads were trimmed at Q25 with fastp and aligned with MiXCR, with productive beta chains retained. Under each unique CDR3 protein, matching rows form one entry showing the most common genes and DNA. V and J calls and clone size were set by TCRdb, not the authors. For this sample there are more than 45,000 distinct CDR3 sequences; 5.5% to 6.5% appear just once. About 6.8% of the sample comes from the top ten.

Including cysteine and phenylalanine, the CDR3 has 17 amino acids. Only the CDR3 portion is preserved as DNA: 51 bases, with reading frame beginning at the first base. At the junction V is shortened by 1 base and J by 2 bases; bases outside the gene matches: 3. The germline V gene specifies MGHRA as CDR1 and YSYEKL as CDR2. The sequenced sample consisted of whole blood. Recombination connected TRBV4-1 to TRBJ2-1; a stretch of 12 junction bases matches TRBD2. This sequence was found in an adult who was a healthcare worker with PCR-confirmed SARS-CoV-2 infection or an uninfected control (not recorded which). The nucleotides are TGCGCCAGCAGCCAAGGCTCTAGCGGGGGGGCCTACAATGAGCAGTTCTTC. Its product reads: CASSQGSSGGAYNEQFF.